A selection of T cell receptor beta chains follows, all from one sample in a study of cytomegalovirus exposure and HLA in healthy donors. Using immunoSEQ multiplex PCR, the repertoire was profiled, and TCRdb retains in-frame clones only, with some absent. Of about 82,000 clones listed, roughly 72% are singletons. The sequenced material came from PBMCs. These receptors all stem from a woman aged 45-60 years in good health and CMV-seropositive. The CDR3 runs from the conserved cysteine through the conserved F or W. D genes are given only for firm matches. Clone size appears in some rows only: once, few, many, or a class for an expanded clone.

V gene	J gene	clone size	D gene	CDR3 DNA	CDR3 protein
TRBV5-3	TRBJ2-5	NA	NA	TGTGCCAGACACGAAAGGGGGCAAGAGACCCAGTACTTC	CARHERGQETQYF
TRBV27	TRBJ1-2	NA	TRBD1	TGTGCCAGCAGTTTCGTGACAGGGGGCGCGGGCTACACCTTC	CASSFVTGGAGYTF
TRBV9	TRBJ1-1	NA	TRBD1	TGTGCCAGCAGCCCGACAGGGGTCACTGAAGCTTTCTTT	CASSPTGVTEAFF
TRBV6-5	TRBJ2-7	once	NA	TGTGCCAGCAGACGCACAGGGACCTACGAGCAGTACTTC	CASRRTGTYEQYF
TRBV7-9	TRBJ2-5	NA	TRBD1	TGTGCCAGCAGCTTAGCATCGGGACAGAGACAAGAGACCCAGTACTTC	CASSLASGQRQETQYF
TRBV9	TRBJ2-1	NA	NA	TGTGCCAGCAGCGCGGCGGACTCTGGCGAGCAGTTCTTC	CASSAADSGEQFF
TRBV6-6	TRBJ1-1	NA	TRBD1	TGTGCCAGCAGTTACGGGGGGACAGTTACTGAAGCTTTCTTT	CASSYGGTVTEAFF
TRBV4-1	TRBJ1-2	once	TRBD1	TGCGCCAGCAGCCACAAACCCTTGGCTCAGACAGGGGGCAACGGCTATGGCTACACCTTC	CASSHKPLAQTGGNGYGYTF
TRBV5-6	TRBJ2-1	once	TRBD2	TGTGCCAGCAGCTTGAGTCTAGCGGGAGATTATGAGCAGTTCTTC	CASSLSLAGDYEQFF
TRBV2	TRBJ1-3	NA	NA	TGTGCCAGCAGTGACACCGGGGGGGGAAACACCATATATTTT	CASSDTGGGNTIYF
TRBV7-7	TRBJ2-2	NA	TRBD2	TGTGCTAGCAGCTTCGGACTAGCGGCAAGCACCGGGGAGCTGTTTTTT	CASSFGLAASTGELFF
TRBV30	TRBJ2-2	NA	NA	TGTGCCTGGAGTATCGGGTCGGGATCAAACACCGGGGAGCTGTTTTTT	CAWSIGSGSNTGELFF
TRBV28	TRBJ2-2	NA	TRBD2	TGTGCCAGCAGCCCAACTATAGACGGGACTAGAATCGGGGAGCTGTTTTTT	CASSPTIDGTRIGELFF
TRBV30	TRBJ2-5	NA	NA	TGTGCCTGGAGTTTGACTACCCAAGAGACCCAGTACTTC	CAWSLTTQETQYF
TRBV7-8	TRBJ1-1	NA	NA	TGTGCCAGCAGCCTCTGGGTGTTAGGGGCTGGAGCTGAAGCTTTCTTT	CASSLWVLGAGAEAFF
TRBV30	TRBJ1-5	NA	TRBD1	TGTGCCTGGAGTGGGGGGGACAGGGCCAATCAGCCCCAGCATTTT	CAWSGGDRANQPQHF
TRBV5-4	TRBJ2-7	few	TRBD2	TGTGCCAGCAGCTTGGTAGCGGGCGAGCAGTACTTC	CASSLVAGEQYF